Described below is a single TCR beta chain sequence and its context. The V gene's germline CDR1 is SGDLS and CDR2 YYNGEE. V lost 2 bases to trimming and J lost 6 bases; unmatched junction nucleotides: 7. The CDR3 covers 14 residues. This entry is derived from a study of control samples from healthy donors and cancer patients. The table came from immunoSEQ multiplex PCR; TCRdb's copy has only in-frame clones and leaves some out. The sample lists about 78,000 clones; about 89% were seen once. This TCR came from a woman aged 55-70 years in good health. The chain employs TRBV9 and TRBJ1-1, with 7 positions matching TRBD1. Specimen: blood. The CDR3 nucleotides are TGTGCCAGCAGCGTCGGGCAGGGGGTGGCTGAAGCTTTCTTT. It is translated as CASSVGQGVAEAFF.